There are many counts of the clone carrying this T cell receptor beta chain. Its matching antigen is unknown. Trimming took off 0 bases at V and 4 bases at J, with 13 bases between the two ends. The CDR3 spans 15 residues. Germline-derived CDR1 and CDR2 are DFQATT and SNEGSKA (reference sequence). The data originate from a study of blood T cells in healthy people across ages. The second PCR ran about 6 to 11 cycles with a sample-barcoded 5' primer and J-beta primers. TCRdb passed the 5' RACE reads through MiXCR, listing each CDR3 protein once. Among 1.5 million to 2 million distinct CDR3 sequences listed, 28% were seen once. General study results and limits: Naive T cell percentage showed a strong correlation with TCR beta diversity. Changes seen in expanded clonotypes were possibly confounded by donor CMV status left unknown.

Total RNA, at least 5.5 micrograms per sample, came from PBMCs. This clonotype was sampled from a woman aged 30 to 39 in good health. Sequenced input: blood. J is TRBJ2-1 and V is TRBV20-1; D uncertain. The CDR3 loop is CSARDLERGYNEQFF. CDR3 in DNA: TGCAGTGCTAGAGATCTCGAGCGAGGATACAATGAGCAGTTCTTC.